These 2 T cell receptor beta chains were all obtained from the same sample, sequenced in a study of blood T cells in healthy people across ages. A second PCR of roughly 7 to 11 cycles used a sample-barcoded 5' primer and a J-beta primer mix. Each CDR3 protein gets one entry after TCRdb re-called the 5' RACE reads with MiXCR. The sample shows about 690,000 distinct CDR3 sequences, 40% to 45% of them seen only once. Sequencing was done on a sample of blood. The receptors derive from an older man in good health.

The genes are TRBV28 and TRBJ2-7, with D possibly matching TRBD2 (5 bases). Germline CDR1 is MDHEN and CDR2 is SYDVKM. Trimming took 1 base from V and 3 from J, leaving 10 bases between them. CDR3 size: 14 residues. The CDR3 loop is CASSLSPAVYEQYF. The CDR3 region has the DNA TGTGCCAGCAGTTTATCCCCAGCGGTCTACGAGCAGTACTTC. The full variable domain, in which reference TRBV28 and TRBJ2-7 provide the parts outside the CDR3, is DVKVTQSSRYLVKRTGEKVFLECVQDMDHENMFWYRQDPGLGLRLIYFSYDVKMKEKGDIPEGYSVSREKKERFSLILESASTNQTSMYLCASSLSPAVYEQYFGPGTRLTVT.

With regard to this clonotype: One base away lies a much larger clone, so this may be a sequencing read error. Here the CDR3 DNA reads TGCGCCAGCAGCCAAGCCCGACTAGCGGGAGAGCAGTTCTTC. It translates to CASSQARLAGEQFF. The chain carries TRBV4-3 and TRBJ2-1, with 11 nucleotides matching TRBD2. Germline V gene data show CDR1 as LGHNA and CDR2 as YSLEER. The CDR3 length is 14 residues. The V gene end was trimmed by 1 base and the J gene end by 10 bases; junction bases not matched to a gene: 3.